The 8 T cell receptor beta chains given below trace back to one sample, sequenced in a study of blood T cell repertoires in COVID-19. The repertoire was sequenced with immunoSEQ multiplex PCR; TCRdb's copy has only in-frame clones and lacks some. The sample holds approximately 36,000 clones; around 84% are singletons and the top ten take around 1.6%. The source material was peripheral blood. The receptors come from a man between 60 and 70 years old with COVID-19, enrolled during active disease.

The chain employs TRBV9 and TRBJ1-2; 7 bases are shared with TRBD1. Germline lookup yields CDR1 SGDLS and CDR2 YYNGEE. The CDR3 has 16 amino acids. Trimming took 4 bases from V and 6 from J; bases not matched to a gene: 15. CDR3: CASSHPGQSRGHGYTF. The DNA for the CDR3 is TGTGCCAGCAGCCACCCGGGACAGTCGAGGGGCCATGGCTACACCTTC.

The V and J genes are TRBV12-5 and TRBJ1-2; 11 nucleotides match TRBD1. The trim removed 0 bases at V and 4 bases at J, leaving 4 bases unmatched. This CDR3 is 16 amino acids long. Germline V lookup: CDR1 LGHNT, CDR2 FRNRAP. CDR3 in DNA: TGTGCTAGTGGTTTGGTAGCCGGACAGGGGGCCTATGGCTACACCTTC. As protein: CASGLVAGQGAYGYTF.

V and J are TRBV3-1 (or the pseudogene TRBV3-2) and TRBJ1-5, with D hard to call. The CDR3 totals 12 residues. Germline CDR1 is LGHDT and CDR2 is YNNKEL (reference sequence). Trimming pared 4 bases from V and 9 bases from J, leaving 10 bases between. Written as DNA, the CDR3 is TGTGCCAGCAGCCTCAGACCGGGGCCCCAGCATTTT. Amino acid sequence: CASSLRPGPQHF.

The V gene is TRBV7-9, the J gene TRBJ2-3; D is undetermined. Germline loops: CDR1 SEHNR, CDR2 FQNEAQ (reference sequence). Trimming shortened V by 5 bases and J by 2 bases, and 20 bases separated the two germline ends. The CDR3 loop spans 17 amino acids. CDR3 amino acids: CASSPFGPKSDTDTQYF. For the CDR3, the DNA is TGTGCCAGCAGCCCCTTTGGGCCTAAATCGGACACAGATACGCAGTATTTT.

The genes are TRBV3-1 (or the pseudogene TRBV3-2) and TRBJ1-1; D gene uncertain. The CDR3 has 13 residues. V was pared by 3 bases and J by 4 bases, with 9 bases between. CDR1 and CDR2 from the germline V gene are LGHDT and YNNKEL (reference sequence). The CDR3 spells CASSHLRVTEAFF. For the CDR3, the DNA is TGTGCCAGCAGCCACCTGAGGGTCACTGAAGCTTTCTTT.

V usage is TRBV2 and J usage is TRBJ2-7; 11 nucleotides align to TRBD1. V was pared by 2 bases and J by 2 bases, with 8 bases of the junction left unmatched. The germline CDR1 and CDR2 sequences are SNHLY and FYNNEI. The CDR3 sequence is 17 residues long. CDR3 protein: CASSETPGTGGTYEQYF. The CDR3 region has the DNA TGTGCCAGCAGTGAAACGCCCGGGACAGGGGGAACCTACGAGCAGTACTTC.

The V call is TRBV6-5, the J call TRBJ1-1; D gene uncertain. CDR1 and CDR2 (germline): MNHEY, SVGAGI. V lost 7 bases to trimming and J lost 2 bases, with 17 bases between them. This CDR3 has 15 amino acids. Here the CDR3 DNA reads TGTGCCAGCAAGGCTAGCCACACCCTTAACACTGAAGCTTTCTTT. Protein: CASKASHTLNTEAFF.

The J gene is TRBJ2-3, the V gene TRBV6-1; TRBD1 might be the D (5 bases). Germline CDR1 reads MNHNS; CDR2 reads SASEGT. The CDR3 length is 14 residues. The V and J ends lost 0 bases and 4 bases respectively, with 8 bases between them. The CDR3 DNA sequence: TGTGCCAGCAGTGAAGCGTCCAGGGCAGATACGCAGTATTTT. The encoded protein is CASSEASRADTQYF.